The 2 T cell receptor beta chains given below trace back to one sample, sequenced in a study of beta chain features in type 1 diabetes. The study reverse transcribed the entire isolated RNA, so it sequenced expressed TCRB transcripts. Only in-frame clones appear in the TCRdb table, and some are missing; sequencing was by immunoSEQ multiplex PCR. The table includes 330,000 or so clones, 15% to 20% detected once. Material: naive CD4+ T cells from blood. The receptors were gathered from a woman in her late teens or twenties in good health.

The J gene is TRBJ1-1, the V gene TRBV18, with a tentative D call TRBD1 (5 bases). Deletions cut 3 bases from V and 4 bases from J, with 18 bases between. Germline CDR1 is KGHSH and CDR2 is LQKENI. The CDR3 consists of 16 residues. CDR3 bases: TGTGCCAGCTCACCGTCGCCAGGGACTTATGGCACTGAAGCTTTCTTT. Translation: CASSPSPGTYGTEAFF.

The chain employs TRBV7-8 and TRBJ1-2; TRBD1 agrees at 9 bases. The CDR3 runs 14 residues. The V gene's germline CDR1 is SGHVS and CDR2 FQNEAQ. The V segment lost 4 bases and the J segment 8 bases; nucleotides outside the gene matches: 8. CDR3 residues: CASSYTTGGSGYTF. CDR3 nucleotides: TGTGCCAGCAGCTACACGACAGGGGGATCGGGCTACACCTTC.